Listed below are T cell receptor beta chains from one sample, sequenced in a study of blood T cells in healthy people across ages. A single record per CDR3 protein comes from TCRdb applying MiXCR to the 5' RACE reads. The table has approximately 810,000 distinct CDR3 sequences, 29% seen once. The sample comprised blood. The receptors shown here come from a woman of 80 years or more in good health. The CDR3 runs from the conserved cysteine through the conserved F or W. The D gene is left open where the match is weak. Rows may omit the clone size; those that give it use once, few, many or a size class.

clone size,D gene,J gene,V gene,CDR3 protein,CDR3 DNA
.,TRBD1,TRBJ1-2,TRBV6-5,CACSTGQAGGYTF,TGTGCCTGCAGTACCGGACAGGCTGGGGGCTACACCTTC
many,TRBD1,TRBJ2-7,TRBV20-1,CSARDPRQGYYEQYF,TGCAGTGCTAGAGATCCAAGACAGGGATACTACGAGCAGTACTTC
few,TRBD1,TRBJ1-2,TRBV5-1,CASSGTAKNGYTF,TGCGCCAGCAGCGGGACAGCTAAGAATGGCTACACCTTC
.,TRBD1,TRBJ2-7,TRBV7-2,CAGSLVGTGYYEQYF,TGTGCCGGCAGCTTAGTAGGGACAGGATACTACGAGCAGTACTTC
many,.,TRBJ1-2,TRBV20-1,CSARGVPYGYTF,TGCAGTGCTAGGGGGGTTCCCTATGGCTACACCTTC
many,TRBD1,TRBJ2-7,TRBV7-9,CASSLVSGGTAYEQYF,TGTGCCAGCAGCTTAGTGTCAGGGGGCACGGCCTACGAGCAGTACTTC
many,TRBD2,TRBJ2-4,TRBV20-1,CSARDVGLGTSIQYF,TGCAGTGCTAGAGATGTGGGACTAGGGACAAGCATTCAGTACTTC
many,TRBD2,TRBJ2-1,TRBV7-9,CASSASGGAHNEQFF,TGTGCCAGCAGCGCCAGCGGGGGGGCCCACAATGAGCAGTTCTTC
once,TRBD1,TRBJ1-1,TRBV5-1,CASSLEPTGADTEAFF,TGCGCCAGCAGCTTGGAGCCGACAGGGGCCGACACTGAAGCTTTCTTT
many,.,TRBJ2-3,TRBV20-1,CSASRTGSTDTQYF,TGCAGTGCCAGCCGGACGGGGAGCACAGATACGCAGTATTTT
few,TRBD1,TRBJ2-3,TRBV18,CASSLGQGPLETQYF,TGTGCCAGCTCACTAGGACAGGGTCCCCTCGAAACGCAGTATTTT
many,.,TRBJ2-1,TRBV4-3,CASSLTGDEQFF,TGCGCCAGCAGCCTGACAGGAGATGAGCAGTTCTTC
many,TRBD1,TRBJ2-1,TRBV25-1,CASSEAGGRYNEQFF,TGTGCCAGCAGTGAGGCAGGGGGACGCTACAATGAGCAGTTCTTC
many,.,TRBJ2-1,TRBV6-2/TRBV6-3,CASSYGSLSEQFF,TGTGCCAGCAGTTATGGCTCCCTGAGTGAGCAGTTCTTC
few,.,TRBJ1-5,TRBV20-1,CSAEDLRDQPQHF,TGCAGTGCTGAAGACCTGAGGGATCAGCCCCAGCATTTT
few,.,TRBJ1-1,TRBV28,CASRYQVNTEAFF,TGTGCCAGCAGGTACCAGGTGAACACTGAAGCTTTCTTT
.,TRBD1,TRBJ2-3,TRBV6-5,CASSYCFRDRVTDTQYF,TGTGCCAGCAGTTACTGTTTCCGAGACAGGGTGACAGATACGCAGTATTTT
many,.,TRBJ1-6,TRBV7-2,CASRSRGTAPHSPLHF,TGTGCCAGCAGAAGTCGTGGGACGGCACCCCATTCACCCCTCCACTTT
few,.,TRBJ1-2,TRBV20-1,CSAKPAGTDYGYTF,TGCAGTGCTAAACCGGCAGGGACTGACTATGGCTACACCTTC
many,.,TRBJ2-7,TRBV14,CASSQDRAVSYEQYF,TGTGCCAGCAGCCAAGATCGCGCGGTTTCCTACGAGCAGTACTTC
many,TRBD2,TRBJ2-5,TRBV3-1,CASSQDRSGGTYYKETQYF,TGTGCCAGCAGCCAAGACCGTAGCGGGGGGACTTACTACAAAGAGACCCAGTACTTC
.,.,TRBJ2-1,TRBV20-1,CSAQIRGDEQFF,TGCAGTGCTCAAATCAGGGGGGATGAGCAGTTCTTC
once,.,TRBJ2-6,TRBV5-1,CASSLLPGPAVGANVLTF,TGCGCCAGCAGCTTGTTGCCAGGACCCGCAGTTGGGGCCAACGTCCTGACTTTC
many,.,TRBJ1-2,TRBV29-1,CSVSGHLGAGYTF,TGCAGCGTTTCGGGACACCTCGGCGCTGGCTACACCTTC
few,TRBD1,TRBJ1-5,TRBV18,CASSPTGGGLGNQPQHF,TGTGCCAGCTCACCGACAGGGGGCGGTCTAGGCAATCAGCCCCAGCATTTT
.,.,TRBJ2-7,TRBV11-3,CASSSSGQIYEQYF,TGTGCCAGCAGCTCGTCAGGACAGATCTACGAGCAGTACTTC
.,TRBD2,TRBJ2-5,TRBV4-1,CTSSHPSGGGGYQETQYF,TGCACCAGCAGCCACCCCTCCGGGGGCGGGGGGTACCAAGAGACCCAGTACTTT
many,TRBD1,TRBJ2-5,TRBV7-9,CASSLIVGTGSETQYF,TGTGCCAGCAGCTTAATTGTAGGGACAGGGTCCGAGACCCAGTACTTC
few,TRBD1,TRBJ1-6,TRBV3-1,CASSPGTGGGPLHF,TGTGCCAGCAGTCCCGGGACAGGGGGAGGACCCCTCCACTTT
many,.,TRBJ2-3,TRBV5-1,CASSLELRSTDTQYF,TGCGCCAGCAGCTTGGAGTTGCGGAGCACAGATACGCAGTATTTT
many,TRBD1,TRBJ1-2,TRBV7-2,CASSLEVKGAYGYTF,TGTGCCAGCAGCTTAGAGGTGAAGGGGGCCTATGGCTACACCTTC
many,.,TRBJ2-5,TRBV6-6,CASSYSQRGLGETQYF,TGTGCCAGCAGTTACTCCCAGAGGGGGTTGGGAGAGACCCAGTACTTC
many,TRBD1,TRBJ1-1,TRBV29-1,CSVTPLRTGNTEAFF,TGCAGCGTGACCCCCCTCAGGACAGGAAACACTGAAGCTTTCTTT
.,TRBD2,TRBJ2-7,TRBV6-2/TRBV6-3,CASTRSKRETLYF,TGTGCCAGCACCAGAAGTAAGCGGGAGACCCTGTACTTC
many,TRBD2,TRBJ2-3,TRBV7-2,CASSFNRGGGTDTQYF,TGTGCCAGCAGCTTCAACCGGGGGGGGGGCACAGATACGCAGTATTTT
.,.,TRBJ1-1,TRBV10-2,CASRGTQYWEEAFF,TGCGCCAGCAGGGGGACGCAGTACTGGGAAGAAGCTTTCTTT
many,TRBD2,TRBJ2-1,TRBV20-1,CSGAGALLPTYNEQFF,TGCAGTGGAGCGGGGGCGCTCCTCCCTACCTACAATGAGCAGTTCTTC
many,.,TRBJ1-5,TRBV6-1,CASSEGGRRAYGYSNQPQHF,TGTGCCAGCAGTGAAGGGGGGAGGAGAGCGTATGGCTATAGCAATCAGCCCCAGCATTTT
many,TRBD1,TRBJ2-7,TRBV5-6,CASSTAGGNHEQYF,TGTGCCAGCAGCACCGCAGGGGGCAACCACGAGCAGTACTTC
many,.,TRBJ2-7,TRBV5-1,CASSLQDRYEQYF,TGCGCCAGCAGCTTACAGGATCGCTACGAGCAGTACTTC
.,TRBD2,TRBJ2-3,TRBV5-1,CASLGIAGGTDTQYF,TGCGCCAGCTTGGGGATAGCGGGGGGCACAGATACGCAGTATTTT
many,TRBD2,TRBJ2-5,TRBV4-2,CASSQEDGGGGRQETQYF,TGTGCCAGCAGCCAAGAGGACGGCGGGGGGGGAAGGCAAGAGACCCAGTACTTC
once,.,TRBJ2-1,TRBV27,CASSFVWGSSYNEQFF,TGTGCCAGCAGTTTTGTGTGGGGGAGCTCCTACAATGAGCAGTTCTTC
few,.,TRBJ1-6,TRBV3-1,CASSQEGTWLNSPLHF,TGTGCCAGCAGCCAAGAAGGGACTTGGCTGAATTCACCCCTCCACTTT
.,.,TRBJ2-1,TRBV10-1,CASSVSRGSPNEQFF,TGCGCCAGCAGTGTAAGCAGGGGATCCCCCAATGAGCAGTTCTTC
many,.,TRBJ2-1,TRBV20-1,CSARGSPTGFSSYNEQFF,TGCAGTGCTAGAGGATCCCCCACAGGGTTCTCCTCCTACAATGAGCAGTTCTTC
many,TRBD1,TRBJ2-5,TRBV6-5,CASSIRDRGVETQYF,TGTGCCAGCAGTATCCGGGACAGGGGTGTAGAGACCCAGTACTTC
few,TRBD2,TRBJ2-2,TRBV3-1,CASSQPSGGYTGELFF,TGTGCCAGCAGCCAACCTAGCGGGGGATACACCGGGGAGCTGTTTTTT
many,.,TRBJ2-5,TRBV2,CASSVMGGQETQYF,TGTGCCAGCAGTGTGATGGGAGGCCAAGAGACCCAGTACTTC
few,.,TRBJ2-5,TRBV6-2/TRBV6-3,CASRIGVNKETQYF,TGTGCCAGCCGAATAGGGGTGAATAAAGAGACCCAGTACTTC
many,.,TRBJ2-1,TRBV28,CASRAGHPYNEQFF,TGTGCCAGCAGAGCGGGACACCCTTACAATGAGCAGTTCTTC
many,.,TRBJ2-5,TRBV5-4,CALGGQETQYF,TGTGCCCTGGGGGGTCAAGAGACCCAGTACTTC
many,.,TRBJ2-5,TRBV3-1,CASNRFRGGQETQYF,TGTGCCAGCAACCGTTTCCGGGGCGGGCAAGAGACCCAGTACTTC
many,.,TRBJ1-2,TRBV15,CATSRGDRGADYGYTF,TGTGCCACCAGCAGAGGTGATCGAGGGGCCGACTATGGCTACACCTTC
many,.,TRBJ2-5,TRBV7-2,CAATTPDSAPGTQYF,TGTGCCGCAACAACCCCGGATAGCGCTCCTGGGACCCAGTACTTC
many,.,TRBJ1-1,TRBV6-2/TRBV6-3,CASTTRGSAGAFF,TGTGCCAGCACCACCCGAGGATCCGCGGGGGCTTTCTTT
few,TRBD2,TRBJ2-1,TRBV6-6,CASSGLGSYNEQFF,TGTGCCAGCTCGGGACTAGGCTCCTACAATGAGCAGTTCTTC
many,TRBD2,TRBJ2-1,TRBV5-6,CASTSGGPSNEQFF,TGTGCCAGCACGAGCGGGGGCCCCTCCAATGAGCAGTTCTTC
few,.,TRBJ1-1,TRBV28,CASTRTIEAFF,TGTGCCAGCACCAGGACAATTGAAGCTTTCTTT